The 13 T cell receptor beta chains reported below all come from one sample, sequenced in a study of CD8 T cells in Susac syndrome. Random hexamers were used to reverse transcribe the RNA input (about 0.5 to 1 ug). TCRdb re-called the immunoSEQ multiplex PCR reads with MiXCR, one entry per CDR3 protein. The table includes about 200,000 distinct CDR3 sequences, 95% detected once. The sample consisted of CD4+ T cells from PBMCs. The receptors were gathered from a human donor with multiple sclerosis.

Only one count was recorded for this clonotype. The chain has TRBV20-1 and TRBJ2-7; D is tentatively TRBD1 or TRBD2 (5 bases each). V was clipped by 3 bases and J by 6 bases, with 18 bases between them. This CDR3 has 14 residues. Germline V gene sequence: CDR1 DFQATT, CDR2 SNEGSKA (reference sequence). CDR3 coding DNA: TGCAGTGCTAGTGAAATGACAGTTCGGGGCGAGCAGTACTTC. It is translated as CSASEMTVRGEQYF.

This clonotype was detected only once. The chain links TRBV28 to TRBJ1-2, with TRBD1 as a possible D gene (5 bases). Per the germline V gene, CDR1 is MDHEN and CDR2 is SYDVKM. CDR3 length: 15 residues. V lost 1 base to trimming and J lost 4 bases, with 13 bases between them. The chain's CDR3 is CASSLSGLSRYGYTF. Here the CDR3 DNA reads TGTGCCAGCAGTTTATCGGGACTATCCCGCTATGGCTACACCTTC.

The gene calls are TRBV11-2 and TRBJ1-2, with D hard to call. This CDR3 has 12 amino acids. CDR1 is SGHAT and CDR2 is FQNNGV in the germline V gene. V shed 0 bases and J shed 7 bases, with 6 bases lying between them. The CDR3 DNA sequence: TGTGCCAGCAGCTTAGACACGGCTGGCTACACCTTC. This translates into CASSLDTAGYTF.

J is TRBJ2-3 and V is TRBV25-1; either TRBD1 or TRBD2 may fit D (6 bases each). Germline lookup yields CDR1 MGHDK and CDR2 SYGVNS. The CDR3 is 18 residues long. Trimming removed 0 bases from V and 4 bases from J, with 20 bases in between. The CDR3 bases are TGTGCCAGCAGTGAATATAGTTTTGGGGGGCACAGTCCAGATACGCAGTATTTT. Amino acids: CASSEYSFGGHSPDTQYF.

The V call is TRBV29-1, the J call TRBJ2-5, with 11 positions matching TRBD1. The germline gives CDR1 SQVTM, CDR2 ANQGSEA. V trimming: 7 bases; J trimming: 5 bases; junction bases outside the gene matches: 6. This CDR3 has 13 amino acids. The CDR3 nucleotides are TGCAGCGCCGGACAGGGGGCCTGGGAGACCCAGTACTTC. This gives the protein CSAGQGAWETQYF.

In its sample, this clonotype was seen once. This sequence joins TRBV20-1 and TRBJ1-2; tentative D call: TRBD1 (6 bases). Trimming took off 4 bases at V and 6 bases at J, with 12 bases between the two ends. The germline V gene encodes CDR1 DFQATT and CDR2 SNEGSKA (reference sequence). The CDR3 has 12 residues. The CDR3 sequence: CSAKQGGDGYTF. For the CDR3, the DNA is TGCAGTGCTAAACAGGGAGGCGATGGCTACACCTTC.

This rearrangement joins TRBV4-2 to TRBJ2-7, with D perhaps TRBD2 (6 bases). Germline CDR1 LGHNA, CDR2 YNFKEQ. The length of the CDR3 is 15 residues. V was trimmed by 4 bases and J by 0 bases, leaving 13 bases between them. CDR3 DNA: TGTGCCAGCAGCCGAGAGGGACTCAGCTCCTACGAGCAGTACTTC. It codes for CASSREGLSSYEQYF.

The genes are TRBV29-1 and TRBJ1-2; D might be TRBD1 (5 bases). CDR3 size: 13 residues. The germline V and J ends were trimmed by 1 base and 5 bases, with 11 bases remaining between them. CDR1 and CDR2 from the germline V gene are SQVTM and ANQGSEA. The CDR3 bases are TGCAGCGTTGAAGGGCCAGGGTTTTATGGCTACACCTTC. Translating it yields CSVEGPGFYGYTF.

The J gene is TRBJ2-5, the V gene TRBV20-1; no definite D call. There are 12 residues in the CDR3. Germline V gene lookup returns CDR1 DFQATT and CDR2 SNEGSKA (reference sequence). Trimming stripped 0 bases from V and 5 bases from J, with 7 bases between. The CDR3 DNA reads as TGCAGTGCTAGAGATCTCAGCGAGACCCAGTACTTC. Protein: CSARDLSETQYF.

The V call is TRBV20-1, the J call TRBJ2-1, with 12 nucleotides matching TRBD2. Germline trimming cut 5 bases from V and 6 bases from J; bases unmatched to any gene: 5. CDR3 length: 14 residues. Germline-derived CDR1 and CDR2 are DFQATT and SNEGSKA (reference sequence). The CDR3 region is CSAQTSGGPNEQFF. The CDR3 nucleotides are TGCAGTGCTCAGACTAGCGGGGGCCCCAATGAGCAGTTCTTC.

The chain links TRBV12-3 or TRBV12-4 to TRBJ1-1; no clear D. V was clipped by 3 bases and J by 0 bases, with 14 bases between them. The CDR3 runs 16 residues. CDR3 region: CASSFSGFPVNTEAFF. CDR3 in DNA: TGTGCCAGCAGTTTCAGTGGATTCCCGGTGAACACTGAAGCTTTCTTT.

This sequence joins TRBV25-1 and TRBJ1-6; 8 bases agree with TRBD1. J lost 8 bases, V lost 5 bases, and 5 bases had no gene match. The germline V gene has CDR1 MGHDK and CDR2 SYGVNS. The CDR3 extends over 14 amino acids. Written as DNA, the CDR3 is TGTGCCAGCAGTCTTGGACAGGGAGATTCACCCCTCCACTTT. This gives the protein CASSLGQGDSPLHF.

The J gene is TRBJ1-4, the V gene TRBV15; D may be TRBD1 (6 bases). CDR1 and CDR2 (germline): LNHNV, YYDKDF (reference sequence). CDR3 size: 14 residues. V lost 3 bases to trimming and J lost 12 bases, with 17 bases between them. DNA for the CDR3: TGTGCCACCAGCAGGGACAGCGGGCTCCGTGAACTGTTTTTT. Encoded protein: CATSRDSGLRELFF.